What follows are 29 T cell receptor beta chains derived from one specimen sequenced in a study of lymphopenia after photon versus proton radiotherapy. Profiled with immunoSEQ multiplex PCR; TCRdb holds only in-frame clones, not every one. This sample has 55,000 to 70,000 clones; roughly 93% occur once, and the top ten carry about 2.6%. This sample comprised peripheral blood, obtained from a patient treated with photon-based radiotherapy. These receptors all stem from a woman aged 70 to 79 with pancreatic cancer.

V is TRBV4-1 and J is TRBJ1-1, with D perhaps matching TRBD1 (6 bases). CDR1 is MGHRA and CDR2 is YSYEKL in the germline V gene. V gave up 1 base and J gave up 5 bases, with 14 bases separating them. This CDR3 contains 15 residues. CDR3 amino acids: CASSQGTNRETEAFF. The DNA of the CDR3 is TGCGCCAGCAGCCAAGGAACTAACAGGGAAACTGAAGCTTTCTTT.

The CDR3 spells CATSRALAGGEETQYF. The CDR3 nucleotides are TGTGCCACCAGCAGAGCCCTAGCGGGCGGTGAAGAGACCCAGTACTTC. This sequence joins TRBV15 and TRBJ2-5; 8 positions agree with TRBD2. Trimming removed 1 base from V and 3 bases from J; junction bases left unmatched: 7. Germline V gives CDR1 LNHNV, CDR2 YYDKDF (reference sequence). This CDR3 region has 16 residues. The full variable domain, with the rest looked up from reference TRBV15 and TRBJ2-5, is DAMVIQNPRYQVTQFGKPVTLSCSQTLNHNVMYWYQQKSSQAPKLLFHYYDKDFNNEADTPDNFQSRRPNTSFCFLDIRSPGLGDTAMYLCATSRALAGGEETQYFGPGTRLLVL.

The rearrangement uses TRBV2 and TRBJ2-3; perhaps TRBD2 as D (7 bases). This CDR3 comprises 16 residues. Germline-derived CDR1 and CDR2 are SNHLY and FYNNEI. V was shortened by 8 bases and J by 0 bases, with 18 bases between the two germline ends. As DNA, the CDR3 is TGTGCCAGCGCACCCGGGAGGCAGGGGAGCACAGATACGCAGTATTTT. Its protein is CASAPGRQGSTDTQYF. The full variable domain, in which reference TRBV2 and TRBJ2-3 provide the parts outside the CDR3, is EPEVTQTPSHQVTQMGQEVILRCVPISNHLYFYWYRQILGQKVEFLVSFYNNEISEKSEIFDDQFSVERPDGSNFTLKIRSTKLEDSAMYFCASAPGRQGSTDTQYFGPGTRLTVL.

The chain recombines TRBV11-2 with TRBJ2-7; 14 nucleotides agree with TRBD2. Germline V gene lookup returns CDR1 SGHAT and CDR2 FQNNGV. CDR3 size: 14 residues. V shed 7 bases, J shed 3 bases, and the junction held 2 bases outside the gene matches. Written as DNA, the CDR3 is TGTGCCAGCACGGGACTAGCGGGAGTCTACGAGCAGTACTTC. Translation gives CASTGLAGVYEQYF.

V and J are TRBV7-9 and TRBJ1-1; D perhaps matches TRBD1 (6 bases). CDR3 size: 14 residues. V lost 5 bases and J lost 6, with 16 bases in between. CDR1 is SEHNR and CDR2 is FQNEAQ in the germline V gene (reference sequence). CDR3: CASSVTGMAAEAFF. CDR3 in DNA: TGTGCCAGCAGCGTAACAGGGATGGCGGCTGAAGCTTTCTTT.

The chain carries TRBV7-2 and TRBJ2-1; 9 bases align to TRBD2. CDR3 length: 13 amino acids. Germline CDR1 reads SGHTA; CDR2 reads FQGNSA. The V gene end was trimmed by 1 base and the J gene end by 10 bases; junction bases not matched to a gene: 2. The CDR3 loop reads CASSLGLAGEQFF. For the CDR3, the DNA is TGTGCCAGCAGCTTAGGGCTAGCGGGAGAGCAGTTCTTC.

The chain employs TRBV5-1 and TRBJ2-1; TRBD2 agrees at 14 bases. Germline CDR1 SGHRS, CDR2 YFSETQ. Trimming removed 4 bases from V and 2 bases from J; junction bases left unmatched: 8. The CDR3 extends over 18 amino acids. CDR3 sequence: CASSPEGTSGRTYNEQFF. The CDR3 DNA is TGCGCCAGCAGCCCGGAGGGGACTAGCGGGAGAACCTACAATGAGCAGTTCTTC.

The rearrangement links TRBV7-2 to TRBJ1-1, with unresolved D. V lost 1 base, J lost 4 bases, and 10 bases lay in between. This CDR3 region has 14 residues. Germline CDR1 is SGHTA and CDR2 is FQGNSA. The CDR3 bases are TGTGCCAGCAGCTTAGATGGGTTTCCCACTGAAGCTTTCTTT. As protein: CASSLDGFPTEAFF.

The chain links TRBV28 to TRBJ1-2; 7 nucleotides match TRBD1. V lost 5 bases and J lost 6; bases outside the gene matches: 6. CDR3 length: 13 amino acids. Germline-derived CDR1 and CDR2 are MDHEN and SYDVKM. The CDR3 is CASSADRLDGYTF. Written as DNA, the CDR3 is TGTGCCAGCAGTGCGGACAGGCTCGATGGCTACACCTTC.

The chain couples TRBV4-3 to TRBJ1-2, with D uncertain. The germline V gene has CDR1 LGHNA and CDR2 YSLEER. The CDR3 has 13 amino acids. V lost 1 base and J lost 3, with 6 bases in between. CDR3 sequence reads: CASSQVRYYGYTF. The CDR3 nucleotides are TGCGCCAGCAGCCAAGTACGTTACTATGGCTACACCTTC.

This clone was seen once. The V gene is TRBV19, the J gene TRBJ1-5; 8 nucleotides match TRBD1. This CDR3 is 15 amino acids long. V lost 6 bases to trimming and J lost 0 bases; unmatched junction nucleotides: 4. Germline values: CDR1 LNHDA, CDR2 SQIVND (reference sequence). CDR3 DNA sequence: TGTGCCAGTAGACGGACAGGGAATAGCAATCAGCCCCAGCATTTT. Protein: CASRRTGNSNQPQHF.

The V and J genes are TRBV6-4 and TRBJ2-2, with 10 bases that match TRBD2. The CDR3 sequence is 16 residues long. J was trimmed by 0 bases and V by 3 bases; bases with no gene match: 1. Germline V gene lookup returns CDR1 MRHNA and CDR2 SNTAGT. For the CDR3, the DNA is TGTGCCAGCAGTGAGCTAGCGGGAGCGAACACCGGGGAGCTGTTTTTT. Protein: CASSELAGANTGELFF.

In DNA, the CDR3 is TGCGCCAGCAGCCCCAGCGAGACCCACTACGAGCAGTACTTC. Its translation: CASSPSETHYEQYF. The chain uses TRBV4-1 and TRBJ2-7; D uncertain. This CDR3 spans 14 amino acids. Per germline, CDR1 MGHRA and CDR2 YSYEKL. V lost 4 bases and J 3 bases, leaving 13 bases between the germline ends.

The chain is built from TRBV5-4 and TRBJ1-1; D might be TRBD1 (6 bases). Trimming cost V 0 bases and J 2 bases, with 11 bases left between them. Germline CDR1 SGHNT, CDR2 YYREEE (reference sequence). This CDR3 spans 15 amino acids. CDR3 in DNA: TGTGCCAGCAGCTTGGCCGGGGGGCACAACACTGAAGCTTTCTTT. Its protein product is CASSLAGGHNTEAFF. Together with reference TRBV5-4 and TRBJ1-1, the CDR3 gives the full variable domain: ETGVTQSPTHLIKTRGQQVTLRCSSQSGHNTVSWYQQALGQGPQFIFQYYREEENGRGNFPPRFSGLQFPNYSSELNVNALELDDSALYLCASSLAGGHNTEAFFGQGTRLTVV.

The CDR3 coding sequence is TGTGCCAGCAGTACCGAAAACACAGTCCAAGAGACCCAGTACTTC. As protein: CASSTENTVQETQYF. The rearrangement links TRBV6-1 to TRBJ2-5; D call uncertain. The V gene lost 5 bases and the J gene lost 1 base, with 14 bases spanning the gap. The CDR3 covers 15 residues. Germline V CDR1 and CDR2: MNHNS, SASEGT.

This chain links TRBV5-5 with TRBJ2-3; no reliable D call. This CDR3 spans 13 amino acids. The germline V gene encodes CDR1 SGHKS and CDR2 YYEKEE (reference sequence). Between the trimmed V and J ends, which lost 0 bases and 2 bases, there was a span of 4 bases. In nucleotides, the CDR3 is TGTGCCAGCAGCTTGGAGGACACAGATACGCAGTATTTT. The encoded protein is CASSLEDTDTQYF.

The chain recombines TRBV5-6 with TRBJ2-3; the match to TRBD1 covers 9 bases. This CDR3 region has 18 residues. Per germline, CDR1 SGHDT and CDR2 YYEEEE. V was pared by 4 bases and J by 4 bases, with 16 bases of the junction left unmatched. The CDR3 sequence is CASSTALEQGAFADTQYF. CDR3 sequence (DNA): TGTGCCAGCAGCACCGCCCTCGAACAGGGGGCGTTCGCAGATACGCAGTATTTT.

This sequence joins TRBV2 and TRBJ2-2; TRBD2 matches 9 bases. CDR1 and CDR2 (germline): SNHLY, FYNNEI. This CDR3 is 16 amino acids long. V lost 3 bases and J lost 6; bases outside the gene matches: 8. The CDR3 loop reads CASSDRLAVVAGELFF. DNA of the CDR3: TGTGCCAGCAGTGATCGACTAGCGGTAGTGGCCGGGGAGCTGTTTTTT.

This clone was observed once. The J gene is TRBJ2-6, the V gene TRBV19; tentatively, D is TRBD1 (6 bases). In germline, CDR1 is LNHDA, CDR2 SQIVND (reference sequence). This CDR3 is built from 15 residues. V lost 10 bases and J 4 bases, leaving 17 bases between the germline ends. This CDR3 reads CATASPGDGANVLTF. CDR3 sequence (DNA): TGTGCCACAGCGAGCCCAGGGGACGGGGCCAACGTCCTGACTTTC.

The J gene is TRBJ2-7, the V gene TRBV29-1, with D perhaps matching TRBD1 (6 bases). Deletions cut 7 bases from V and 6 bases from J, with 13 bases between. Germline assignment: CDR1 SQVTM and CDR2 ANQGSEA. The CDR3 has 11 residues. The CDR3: CSALQGSEQYF. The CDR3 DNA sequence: TGCAGCGCCCTACAGGGTTCCGAGCAGTACTTC.

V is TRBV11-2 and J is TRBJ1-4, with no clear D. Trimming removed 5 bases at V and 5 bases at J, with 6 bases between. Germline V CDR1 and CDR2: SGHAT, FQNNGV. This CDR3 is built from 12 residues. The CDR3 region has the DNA TGTGCCAGCAGCCGGGAGAATGAAAAACTGTTTTTT. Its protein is CASSRENEKLFF.

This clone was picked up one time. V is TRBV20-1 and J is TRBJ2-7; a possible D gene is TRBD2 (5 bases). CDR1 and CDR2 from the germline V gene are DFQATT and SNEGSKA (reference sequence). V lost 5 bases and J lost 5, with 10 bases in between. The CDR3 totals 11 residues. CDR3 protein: CSAEGPDEQYF. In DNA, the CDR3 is TGCAGTGCTGAGGGCCCGGACGAGCAGTACTTC.

CDR3 region: CASSLEDTNEQFF. The CDR3 bases are TGTGCCAGCAGCTTAGAGGACACCAATGAGCAGTTCTTC. The chain combines TRBV11-2 with TRBJ2-1; D possibly corresponds to TRBD1 (5 bases). CDR3 length: 13 residues. The V end lost 0 bases, the J end lost 6 bases, and 6 bases lay between the germline ends. CDR1 is SGHAT and CDR2 is FQNNGV in the germline V gene. Based on the CDR3 plus reference TRBV11-2 and TRBJ2-1, the full variable domain is EAGVAQSPRYKIIEKRQSVAFWCNPISGHATLYWYQQILGQGPKLLIQFQNNGVVDDSQLPKDRFSAERLKGVDSTLKIQPAKLEDSAVYLCASSLEDTNEQFFGPGTRLTVL.

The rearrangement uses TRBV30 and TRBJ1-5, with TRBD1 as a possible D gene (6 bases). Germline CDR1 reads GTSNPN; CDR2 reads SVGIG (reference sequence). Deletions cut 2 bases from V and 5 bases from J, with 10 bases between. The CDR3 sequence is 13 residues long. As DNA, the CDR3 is TGTGCCTGGAGTCAGGGGAAGGATCAGCCCCAGCATTTT. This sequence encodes CAWSQGKDQPQHF.

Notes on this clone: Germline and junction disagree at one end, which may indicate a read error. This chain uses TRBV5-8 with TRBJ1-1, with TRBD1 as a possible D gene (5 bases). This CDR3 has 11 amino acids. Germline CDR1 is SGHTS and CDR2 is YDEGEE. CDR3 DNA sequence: TGTGCCAGCAGCTTGAAGACCGGGGACGGCTTT. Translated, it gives CASSLKTGDGF.

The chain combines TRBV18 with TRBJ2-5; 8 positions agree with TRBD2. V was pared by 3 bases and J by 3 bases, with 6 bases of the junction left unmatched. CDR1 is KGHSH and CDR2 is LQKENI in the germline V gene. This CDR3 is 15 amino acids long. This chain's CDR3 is CASSPLGGAEETQYF. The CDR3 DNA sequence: TGTGCCAGCTCACCTCTCGGGGGGGCCGAAGAGACCCAGTACTTC.

Here the CDR3 reads CASSYRLGDTQYF. The CDR3 DNA is TGTGCCAGCAGTTACAGACTGGGAGATACGCAGTATTTT. The genes are TRBV6-5 and TRBJ2-3; D unclear. The CDR3 totals 13 residues. Germline CDR1 is MNHEY and CDR2 is SVGAGI. Trimming left V 2 bases short and J 5 bases short, with 8 bases between.

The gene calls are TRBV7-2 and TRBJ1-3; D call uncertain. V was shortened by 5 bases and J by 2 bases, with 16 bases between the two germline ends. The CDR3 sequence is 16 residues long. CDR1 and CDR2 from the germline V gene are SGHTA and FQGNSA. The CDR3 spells CASSLKRVAAGNTIYF. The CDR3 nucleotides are TGTGCCAGCAGCCTCAAACGGGTTGCGGCTGGAAACACCATATATTTT.

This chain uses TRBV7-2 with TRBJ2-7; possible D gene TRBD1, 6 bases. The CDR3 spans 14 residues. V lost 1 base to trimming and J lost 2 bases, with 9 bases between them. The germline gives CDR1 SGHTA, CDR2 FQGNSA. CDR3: CASSLEDSTYEQYF. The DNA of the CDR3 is TGTGCCAGCAGCTTAGAGGACAGCACCTACGAGCAGTACTTC.